This T cell receptor beta chain was sequenced in a study of cytomegalovirus exposure and HLA in healthy donors (dated by TCRdb to the late 2010s). For context, the study as a whole: An earlier analysis of several hundred of the donors reported about 260 Gb of sequence data and around 120 million unique TCR beta sequences obtained from roughly 170 million T cells. An early release that covered fewer than 800 HLA-typed donors contained approximately 300 gigabases of sequencing data and tens of millions of unique TCR sequences. The genetic ancestry cluster associated with self-reported Caucasian donors included 80% to 90% of the roughly 380 genotyped donors. The study aimed to test whether cataloging public T cell receptors could reveal signatures of past pathogen exposure. The T cell repertoires of several hundred subjects were profiled by immunosequencing and related to cytomegalovirus serostatus. In addition to the first cohort of 666 subjects, a separate validation cohort of approximately 120 different subjects was used. To predict cytomegalovirus infection status, the study combined high-throughput TCR immunosequencing, statistical association of individual TCRs with disease status, and machine learning. A later analysis re-examined previously published TCR beta repertoires from 610 or so donors and added high-resolution HLA genotyping to investigate patterns of TCR occurrence. The later analysis used no new phenotypic data to find candidate immune exposures, relying instead on TCR beta sequences and their occurrence across donors. To decide whether each TCR beta V gene segment behaved as functional or pseudogenic, an earlier analysis of nearly 600 of the donors relied on high-throughput TCR beta sequencing. Donor age, sex, ethnicity and CMV serostatus were compiled together with the repertoire data. In a later genetic analysis, genome-wide SNP genotypes for about 55% of the roughly 700 donors were used, and that subset was treated as a discovery cohort. Every discovery cohort repertoire had been produced on one sequencing platform. HLA typing covered class I and class II loci at four-digit resolution. The number of donors typed differed by locus, with roughly 620-630 for A, B, C, DRB1 and DQB1, around 500 for DQA1, about 610 for DPA1, and around 460 for DPB1. A handful of DR-DQ haplotypes were handled as single units for association and clustering because linkage in the cohort was strong. On average, roughly 240,000 unique TCR beta nucleotide sequences were sequenced per donor among some 420 genotyped donors of the cohort, with roughly 20% of those sequences being non-productive.

Summary of the overall study and its limitations: Cytomegalovirus status was reported to be diagnosed by the classifier with high specificity and sensitivity in both the original and validation cohorts. Most CMV-associated TCR beta chains appeared to be HLA-restricted in a later analysis, and the HLA associations seemed to be driven largely by CMV exposure. The study listed 164 TCR beta chains as associated with cytomegalovirus. Over 15 rarely observed V segments, including chromosome 9 orphons, were excluded from the earlier analysis of 550 to 700 of the donors because counts were too low. Because HLA typing was unavailable for some donors at each locus, only the typed subset was used in association tests. Across donors, most TCR sequences were observed very rarely, whereas some public TCRs were present in many individuals. An association between a missense DCLRE1C variant and V-gene and J-gene trimming of TCR beta chains was found in a later genetic analysis and replicated in an independent cohort. Only TCR beta chains were sequenced in this cohort, and the absence of alpha or paired-chain data limited detectable features. Correlated functional status among segregating V segments might reflect linkage disequilibrium, but an unknown experimental factor could not be ruled out. A further reported finding was that TCR beta sequences accurately predicted the HLA-A and HLA-B alleles for most subjects in the first cohort. Broadly in line with IMGT annotations, most TCR beta V segments showed up in productive rearrangements about 87% or about 30% of the time in an earlier analysis of 450 to 600 of the donors. The only immune exposure information available for the cohort was CMV serostatus. Presence/absence analyses assumed roughly uniform sequencing depth across donors, an assumption that may not hold. Compared with equally common non-associated chains, HLA-associated TCR beta chains in a later analysis were more clonally expanded and had lower generation probabilities. A group of highly shared sequence variants was considered likely to be a technical artifact of the sequencing pipeline. According to a later genetic analysis, donors in an Asian-associated ancestry cluster had fewer N-insertions in productive TCRs than the roughly 670-donor mean. According to the authors, the approach could potentially be generalized to other disease states and immunological phenotypes. According to a later analysis, TCR association rates differed among HLA loci, with DRB1 alleles showing the most associated TCRs and HLA-C alleles showing the fewest. According to a later analysis, parvovirus B19, influenza, CMV and Epstein-Barr virus appeared linked to several top co-occurrence clusters. Assigning TCR associations to individual alleles was difficult when HLA alleles, especially DR and DQ, strongly co-occurred. In a later analysis, 15,000 to 20,000 TCR beta sequences were associated with specific HLA alleles at a false discovery rate of 0.05. A few of the identified cytomegalovirus-associated TCR beta chains were confirmed in vitro to be specific for cytomegalovirus antigens. Some IMGT-functional V segments, including TRBV6-2 and TRBV6-3, could not be told apart with the 87-base-pair reads, so those segments were excluded.

As for this clone: No cognate antigen has been identified for it. No per-base quality is available; no much larger clone lies one base away.

Library preparation was by the immunoSEQ multiplex PCR assay. For the multiplex PCR, a mixture combining 60 forward primers for TCR Vbeta segments and 13 reverse primers for TCR Jbeta segments was used. The CDR3 region of rearranged TCR beta genes was amplified from genomic DNA by a multiplex PCR assay. Amplified TCR beta libraries were sequenced as 87-base-pair reads on the Illumina HiSeq System. In the original analysis: Across the 670 or so repertoires, a later analysis counted 75 million to 90 million unique TCR beta chains, around 11 million of which were shared by at least two donors. Raw reads were error-corrected and collapsed into unique sequences by a nearest-neighbor algorithm in which closely related sequences were merged to remove PCR and sequencing errors. V, D and J gene segments were assigned by aligning CDR3 sequences to IMGT reference sequences. For a sequence to be retained, a match of at least six nucleotides was required to both a V gene segment and a J gene segment. Rearrangements were called productive when the CDR3 lacked stop codons and stayed in frame with V and J; all others were non-productive. Following IMGT convention, CDR3 was defined as the stretch from the second conserved V-encoded cysteine up to the conserved J-encoded phenylalanine. In an earlier analysis of approximately 590 of the donors, sequences lacking an unambiguous match to a single V gene segment were excluded. In an earlier analysis of some 590 of the donors, a V segment was called functional when productive rearrangements were above 56.7%, and segregating when the standard deviation between donors exceeded 5%. A statistical classification framework was developed to diagnose cytomegalovirus status using the catalog of TCR beta chain sequences. In a later analysis, TCR nucleotide sequences were compared against IMGT/GENE-DB human TR gene sequences so that V and J genes could be assigned. A later analysis assigned CDR3 sequences and most-parsimonious VDJ recombination scenarios with the TCRdist pipeline. In a later analysis, each TCR beta chain was defined by its CDR3 amino acid sequence together with its V-gene family, and reads lacking a unique V-gene family were excluded. In a later analysis, fewer than 600 highly shared, low-generation-probability nucleotide sequences were removed to address suspected cross-contamination and a sequencing artifact. In a later analysis, a clonal expansion index for each public chain was calculated from normalized within-repertoire ranks of inferred template counts. Generation probabilities in a later analysis came from a VDJ recombination model fitted to out-of-frame rearrangements, and those results were checked against IGoR. Hypergeometric tests were used in a later analysis to score TCR-TCR, TCR-HLA and TCR-CMV co-occurrence, with a repertoire-size bias correction applied to the TCR pairs. In a later analysis, false discovery rates were estimated by permuting HLA or CMV assignments 20 times. In a later analysis, co-occurring TCRs were grouped using DBSCAN, with TCRdist sequence similarity added in when clustering inside HLA-allele-positive subsets. Repertoires with fewer than 30,000 or more than 120,000 public chains were left out of co-occurrence clustering, as were five repertoires with anomalous nucleotide sharing. Sourced from immuneACCESS, this table was stored by TCRdb with only in-frame sequences that have V and J called. A share of the clones is absent; for the studies checked, an unresolved V gene accounts for under half, and the remainder has no known explanation. D and trimming were read from the DNA, whereas the V and J calls and clone size are those reported in that table. Counted in this sample were 160,000 or so clones; 70% to 80% of them appeared once. The ten largest clones take up about 1.6% of the sample.

The cohort consisted of hundreds of healthy bone marrow donors. Cohort members were all nominally healthy when sampled, although unrecorded immune exposures were likely present. The donor tested CMV seronegative, placing the donor among the roughly 350 seronegative members of the cohort. A peripheral blood sample was collected from each donor, and TCR beta sequencing was performed on peripheral blood mononuclear cells. The Qiagen DNeasy Blood Extraction Kit was used to extract genomic DNA from the blood cell samples. From the cysteine up to the phenylalanine, the CDR3 has a length of 17 residues. The CDR3 DNA has 51 bases and is translated from base 1. Germline trimming amounts to 0 bases on V and 1 base on J, with 1 as the count of junction bases outside the gene matches. The CDR1 and CDR2 encoded by the germline V gene are KGHSH and LQKENI.

This sequence was found in a man aged 35-49 years in good health and CMV-seronegative. The chain is made from TRBV18 and TRBJ2-2; 11 middle bases align to TRBD2. The specimen was PBMCs. The DNA sequence follows: TGTGCCAGCTCACCACCTACTAGCGGGAGGAACACCGGGGAGCTGTTTTTT. This is translated as CASSPPTSGRNTGELFF.